The next 18 T cell receptor beta chains were all read from a single sample in a study of T-cell reconstitution after alpha-beta-depleted transplantation in children. A library of TCRbeta sequences, prepared with unique molecular identifiers, was generated. One entry per CDR3 protein results from TCRdb running MiXCR on the PCR reads. The sample includes over 400,000 distinct CDR3 sequences, about 40% of them seen just once. The sequenced sample was PBMCs, obtained before TCRalphabeta/CD19-depleted stem cell transplant. Receptor source: a girl aged 2 to 9 with aplastic anemia, due to receive a stem cell transplant.

The chain carries TRBV5-6 and TRBJ1-2; 7 bases are a match to TRBD1. Germline assignment: CDR1 SGHDT and CDR2 YYEEEE. The trim removed 3 bases at V and 5 bases at J, leaving 7 bases unmatched. The CDR3 spans 14 residues. The CDR3 DNA reads as TGTGCCAGCAGCTACGACGGGACAGCGTATGGCTACACCTTC. Protein product: CASSYDGTAYGYTF.

This clonotype was counted ten times or more. The V gene is TRBV28, the J gene TRBJ2-7, with D perhaps TRBD2 (7 bases). V dropped 5 bases and J dropped 2 bases, with 16 bases sitting between them. CDR1 MDHEN and CDR2 SYDVKM come from the germline V gene. CDR3 length equals 15 residues. The CDR3 loop is CASSIGGDGAYEQYF. Here the CDR3 DNA reads TGTGCCAGCAGTATAGGGGGGGACGGAGCCTACGAGCAGTACTTC.

The chain has TRBV20-1 and TRBJ1-5; D unclear. The length of the CDR3 is 15 residues. The germline V and J ends were trimmed by 0 bases and 9 bases, with 18 bases remaining between them. CDR1 and CDR2 (germline): DFQATT, SNEGSKA (reference sequence). The CDR3 DNA sequence: TGCAGTGCTAGAGATCATGGCGGGGAGTCGACGCCCCAGCATTTT. Amino acid sequence: CSARDHGGESTPQHF.

Comments on this clonotype: Relative to the germline gene, one junction end is altered; a read error may explain this. The genes are TRBV16 and TRBJ2-2; no clear D. Germline loops: CDR1 KGHSY, CDR2 FQNENV. This CDR3 region has 14 residues. The CDR3 spells CASSQYDYTAELFF. The CDR3 DNA is TGTGCCAGCAGCCAATATGATTACACCGCGGAGCTGTTTTTT.

This clonotype has a count of ten or more. The chain combines TRBV5-1 with TRBJ2-7, with D hard to call. CDR3 length: 16 amino acids. Between the trimmed V and J ends, which lost 0 bases and 7 bases, there was a span of 20 bases. CDR1 and CDR2 (germline): SGHRS, YFSETQ. This CDR3 reads CASSLAYSSYYGEQYF. The CDR3 DNA sequence: TGCGCCAGCAGCTTGGCCTACAGCAGCTATTACGGGGAGCAGTACTTC.

This clonotype appeared a few times. The rearrangement uses TRBV5-1 and TRBJ2-5; TRBD2 matches 11 bases. The CDR3 has 16 residues. Losses at the gene ends were 4 bases for V and 2 bases for J; bases not matched to a gene: 7. Germline V gene data show CDR1 as SGHRS and CDR2 as YFSETQ. CDR3 region: CASSPRTSGLQETQYF. DNA for the CDR3: TGCGCCAGCAGCCCGCGGACTAGCGGGTTACAAGAGACCCAGTACTTC.

Concerning this clonotype itself: Germline and junction disagree at one end, which may indicate a read error. The genes are TRBV6-1 and TRBJ2-3, with D perhaps matching TRBD2 (6 bases). The CDR3 totals 16 residues. Per the germline V gene, CDR1 is MNHNS and CDR2 is SASEGT. This chain's CDR3 is CASRPGGGTSTVTQYF. The CDR3 DNA follows: TGTGCCAGCAGACCGGGTGGGGGGACGAGCACAGTTACGCAGTATTTT.

The rearrangement joins TRBV7-9 to TRBJ2-7, with 10 bases that match TRBD2. The V and J ends lost 6 bases and 2 bases, in that order; junction bases with no gene match: 10. Germline-derived CDR1 and CDR2 are SEHNR and FQNEAQ (reference sequence). The CDR3 consists of 16 residues. CDR3 coding DNA: TGTGCCAGCAGTCTCAGTAGCGGGAGGCTGACCTACGAGCAGTACTTC. Amino acid sequence: CASSLSSGRLTYEQYF.

The chain employs TRBV5-5 and TRBJ2-7; D might be TRBD1 (6 bases). CDR3 length equals 14 residues. Deletions cut 5 bases from V and 7 bases from J, with 19 bases between. Germline lookup yields CDR1 SGHKS and CDR2 YYEKEE (reference sequence). The chain's CDR3 is CASRPVSTGYEQYF. Written as DNA, the CDR3 is TGTGCCAGCAGGCCAGTTTCTACAGGGTATGAGCAGTACTTC.

This clonotype was seen a handful of times. The chain employs TRBV3-1 and TRBJ2-2, with TRBD2 as a possible D gene (6 bases). The CDR3 contains 14 residues. The germline V gene encodes CDR1 LGHDT and CDR2 YNNKEL (reference sequence). Trimming took 1 base from V and 6 from J, leaving 9 bases between them. The CDR3 protein is CASSQVGGAGELFF. In DNA form, the CDR3 reads TGTGCCAGCAGCCAAGTGGGGGGAGCCGGGGAGCTGTTTTTT.

The chain carries TRBV15 and TRBJ2-1; no firm D call. CDR1 is LNHNV and CDR2 is YYDKDF in the germline V gene (reference sequence). The CDR3 consists of 13 residues. Trimming took 0 bases from V and 8 from J, leaving 8 bases between them. The CDR3 nucleotides are TGTGCCACCAGCAGAGATATACGGGATGAGCAGTTCTTC. Amino acids: CATSRDIRDEQFF.

V usage is TRBV28 and J usage is TRBJ1-5; no clear D. The germline gives CDR1 MDHEN, CDR2 SYDVKM. CDR3 length: 12 amino acids. V was pared by 5 bases and J by 6 bases, with 8 bases between. Written as DNA, the CDR3 is TGTGCCAGCAGTGAGAGAGGTCAGCCCCAGCATTTT. It translates to CASSERGQPQHF.

This chain connects TRBV29-1 to TRBJ2-3; 9 nucleotides line up with TRBD1. The germline CDR1 and CDR2 sequences are SQVTM and ANQGSEA. Losses at the gene ends were 0 bases for V and 4 bases for J; bases not matched to a gene: 14. The CDR3 loop spans 18 amino acids. The CDR3 here is CSVEERRIDRGFPDTQYF. In DNA form, the CDR3 reads TGCAGCGTTGAAGAGCGTAGAATAGACAGGGGGTTTCCAGATACGCAGTATTTT.

The chain has TRBV15 and TRBJ2-7; tentative D call: TRBD1 (6 bases). Trimming stripped 0 bases from V and 2 bases from J, with 11 bases between. CDR1 LNHNV and CDR2 YYDKDF come from the germline V gene (reference sequence). This CDR3 is 15 amino acids long. CDR3 DNA: TGTGCCACCAGCAGAGAACAGGGTGGAGCCTACGAGCAGTACTTC. It specifies CATSREQGGAYEQYF.

The chain links TRBV27 to TRBJ2-1; D may be TRBD1 (5 bases). CDR1 and CDR2 (germline): MNHEY, SMNVEV (reference sequence). The V end was cut by 5 bases, the J end by 3 bases, with 11 bases between. CDR3 length: 14 amino acids. This CDR3 is CASSPKGLYNEQFF. The CDR3 DNA follows: TGTGCCAGCAGTCCCAAGGGGCTCTACAATGAGCAGTTCTTC.

V and J are TRBV5-1 and TRBJ2-7; possible D gene TRBD2, 5 bases. Germline-derived CDR1 and CDR2 are SGHRS and YFSETQ. Trimming shortened V by 7 bases and J by 5 bases, and 19 bases separated the two germline ends. The CDR3 runs to 14 residues. The CDR3, as DNA: TGCGCCAGCGGCGAACGGGCGGGTGCGGACGAGCAGTACTTC. This gives the protein CASGERAGADEQYF.

V is TRBV20-1 and J is TRBJ2-1; the D call may be TRBD1 or TRBD2 (5 bases each). Germline assignment: CDR1 DFQATT and CDR2 SNEGSKA (reference sequence). The V end lost 6 bases, the J end lost 6 bases, and 18 bases lay between the germline ends. This CDR3 has 14 amino acids. In DNA form, the CDR3 reads TGCAGTGCCAAGACTGGCGAGGGGCTCAATGAGCAGTTCTTC. Translated: CSAKTGEGLNEQFF.

The chain employs TRBV25-1 and TRBJ2-2, with 8 nucleotides matching TRBD1. Losses at the gene ends were 1 base for V and 1 base for J; bases not matched to a gene: 5. The CDR3 spans 17 residues. The germline CDR1 and CDR2 sequences are MGHDK and SYGVNS. For the CDR3, the DNA is TGTGCCAGCAGTGAATTTGTAGGACAGGGGAACACCGGGGAGCTGTTTTTT. It translates to CASSEFVGQGNTGELFF.